These 10 T cell receptor beta chains share one sample of origin, sequenced in a study of CD4 T cells in relation to SARS-CoV-2 and coronaviruses. Their antigen targets remain unknown. TCRdb keeps only in-frame clones here, not all; method: immunoSEQ multiplex PCR. Among about 23,000 clones listed, more than 60% were seen once. The unexposed donors gave CD4+ T cells in about 2010-2019, prior to COVID-19. The cells were cultured for around ten days before CD4+ T cells were isolated. The specimen sequenced was CD4+ T cells from PBMCs, cultured in vitro. These TCRs come from a human donor in good health.

This clone was counted once. V usage is TRBV5-1 and J usage is TRBJ2-1; D call uncertain. The CDR3 extends over 13 amino acids. The germline V gene has CDR1 SGHRS and CDR2 YFSETQ. V gave up 0 bases and J gave up 4 bases, with 5 bases separating them. The CDR3, as DNA: TGCGCCAGCAGCTTGGGATCTTACAATGAGCAGTTCTTC. Protein sequence: CASSLGSYNEQFF. Based on the CDR3 plus reference TRBV5-1 and TRBJ2-1, the full variable domain is KAGVTQTPRYLIKTRGQQVTLSCSPISGHRSVSWYQQTPGQGLQFLFEYFSETQRNKGNFPGRFSGRQFSNSRSEMNVSTLELGDSALYLCASSLGSYNEQFFGPGTRLTVL.

The rearrangement links TRBV5-4 to TRBJ1-2; 7 bases map to TRBD1. After removal of 1 base from V and 5 bases from J, the junction contained 2 bases not matched to a gene. Looked up from germline, CDR1 is SGHNT and CDR2 is YYREEE (reference sequence). The CDR3 is 13 residues long. CDR3 sequence: CASSLSGGYGYTF. CDR3 in DNA: TGTGCCAGCAGCTTGTCAGGGGGGTATGGCTACACCTTC.

The chain recombines TRBV27 with TRBJ2-2; 8 bases map to TRBD1. The germline gives CDR1 MNHEY, CDR2 SMNVEV (reference sequence). V gave up 5 bases and J gave up 6 bases; unmatched junction bases: 2. CDR3 length: 13 residues. CDR3 in DNA: TGTGCCAGCAGTGCGGACAGGGCCGGGGAGCTGTTTTTT. Translating gives CASSADRAGELFF.

This chain joins TRBV7-3 and TRBJ2-1, with D possibly being TRBD2 (6 bases). V dropped 8 bases and J dropped 7 bases, with 24 bases sitting between them. The CDR3 length is 16 residues. Germline V gives CDR1 SGHTA, CDR2 FQGTGA. As DNA, the CDR3 is TGTGCCAGCGCGCCGGGACCCGGGAGCGGAGGGAATGAGCAGTTCTTC. Its translation: CASAPGPGSGGNEQFF. The full variable domain, its missing parts supplied by reference TRBV7-3 and TRBJ2-1, is GAGVSQTPSNKVTEKGKYVELRCDPISGHTALYWYRQSLGQGPEFLIYFQGTGAADDSGLPNDRFFAVRPEGSVSTLKIQRTERGDSAVYLCASAPGPGSGGNEQFFGPGTRLTVL.

This CDR3 reads CASSAWGTGELFF. The CDR3 nucleotides read TGTGCCAGCAGCGCGTGGGGGACCGGGGAGCTGTTTTTT. V is TRBV9 and J is TRBJ2-2; D could derive from TRBD1 or TRBD2 (5 bases each). The CDR3 is 13 amino acids. CDR1 and CDR2 (germline): SGDLS, YYNGEE. V was trimmed by 3 bases and J by 5 bases, leaving 8 bases between them.

The chain recombines TRBV12-3 or TRBV12-4 with TRBJ2-7; TRBD2 might be the D (5 bases). The V end was cut by 6 bases, the J end by 3 bases, with 12 bases between. The CDR3 length is 13 residues. CDR3 region: CASRSGSIYEQYF. The CDR3 DNA reads TGTGCCAGCAGATCGGGAAGTATCTACGAGCAGTACTTC.

The chain joins TRBV10-3 to TRBJ2-1; unclear D gene. Germline assignment: CDR1 ENHRY and CDR2 SYGVKD. The V gene lost 2 bases and the J gene lost 10 bases, with 12 bases spanning the gap. CDR3 size: 13 residues. Written as DNA, the CDR3 is TGTGCCATCAGTGAGGAAGACTTACAAGAGCAGTTCTTC. As protein: CAISEEDLQEQFF.

The gene calls are TRBV7-2 and TRBJ1-1; 9 nucleotides agree with TRBD1. Germline CDR1 is SGHTA and CDR2 is FQGNSA. This CDR3 comprises 15 residues. V lost 5 bases to trimming and J lost 4 bases; unmatched junction nucleotides: 8. The CDR3 coding sequence is TGTGCCAGCAGCCCGGGACAGGGTAAGGGCACTGAAGCTTTCTTT. Protein sequence: CASSPGQGKGTEAFF. The variable domain in full, completed from reference TRBV7-2 and TRBJ1-1, reads GAGVSQSPSNKVTEKGKDVELRCDPISGHTALYWYRQSLGQGLEFLIYFQGNSAPDKSGLPSDRFSAERTGGSVSTLTIQRTQQEDSAVYLCASSPGQGKGTEAFFGQGTRLTVV.

The CDR3 nucleotides are TGTGCCAGTAACCCACAGGGCCCTAATGAAAAACTGTTTTTT. Its translation: CASNPQGPNEKLFF. V gene TRBV19 combines with J gene TRBJ1-4, with D possibly TRBD1 on 6 matching bases. Germline CDR1 reads LNHDA; CDR2 reads SQIVND (reference sequence). CDR3 length equals 14 residues. V was pared by 7 bases and J by 3 bases, with 12 bases between.

The CDR3 loop is CASSQDWGGGGYTF. The DNA for the CDR3 is TGCGCCAGCAGCCAAGATTGGGGAGGGGGTGGCTACACCTTC. The chain couples TRBV4-3 to TRBJ1-2; D possibly corresponds to TRBD1 (6 bases). V was cut by 0 bases and J by 7 bases, with 12 bases left in between. The CDR3 has 14 residues. Germline V gives CDR1 LGHNA, CDR2 YSLEER.